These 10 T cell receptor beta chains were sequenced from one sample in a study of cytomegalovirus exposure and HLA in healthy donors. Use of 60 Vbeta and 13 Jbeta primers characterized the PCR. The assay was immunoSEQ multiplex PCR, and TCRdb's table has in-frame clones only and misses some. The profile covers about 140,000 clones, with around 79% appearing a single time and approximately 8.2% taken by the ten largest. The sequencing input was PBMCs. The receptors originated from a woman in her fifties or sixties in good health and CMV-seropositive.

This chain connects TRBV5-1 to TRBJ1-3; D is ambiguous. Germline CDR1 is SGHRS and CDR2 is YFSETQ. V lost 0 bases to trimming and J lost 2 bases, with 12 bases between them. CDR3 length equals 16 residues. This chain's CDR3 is CASSLARGGTGNTIYF. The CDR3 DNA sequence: TGCGCCAGCAGCTTGGCGCGGGGAGGGACTGGAAACACCATATATTTT. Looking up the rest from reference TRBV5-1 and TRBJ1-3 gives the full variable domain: KAGVTQTPRYLIKTRGQQVTLSCSPISGHRSVSWYQQTPGQGLQFLFEYFSETQRNKGNFPGRFSGRQFSNSRSEMNVSTLELGDSALYLCASSLARGGTGNTIYFGEGSWLTVV.

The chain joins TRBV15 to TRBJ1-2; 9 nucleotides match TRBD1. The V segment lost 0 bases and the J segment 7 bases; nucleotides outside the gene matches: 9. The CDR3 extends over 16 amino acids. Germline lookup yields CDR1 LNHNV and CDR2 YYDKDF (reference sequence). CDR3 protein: CATSRDIQGAPAGYTF. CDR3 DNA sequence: TGTGCCACCAGCAGAGACATACAGGGGGCGCCAGCTGGCTACACCTTC.

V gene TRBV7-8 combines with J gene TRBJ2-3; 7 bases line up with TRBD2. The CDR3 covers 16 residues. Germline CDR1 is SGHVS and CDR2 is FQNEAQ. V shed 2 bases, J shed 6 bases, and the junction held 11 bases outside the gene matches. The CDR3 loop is CASSLRPGGSPDTQYF. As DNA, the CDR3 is TGTGCCAGCAGCTTACGTCCCGGGGGGTCACCTGATACGCAGTATTTT.

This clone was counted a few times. CDR3 coding DNA: TGTGCCAGCAGCCTCGAAGAGGGGGCGGTTGAGCATTTT. This gives the protein CASSLEEGAVEHF. The chain joins TRBV7-2 to TRBJ1-5; 7 bases are a match to TRBD1. Losses at the gene ends were 5 bases for V and 14 bases for J; bases not matched to a gene: 12. The V gene's germline CDR1 is SGHTA and CDR2 FQGNSA. The CDR3 loop spans 13 amino acids.

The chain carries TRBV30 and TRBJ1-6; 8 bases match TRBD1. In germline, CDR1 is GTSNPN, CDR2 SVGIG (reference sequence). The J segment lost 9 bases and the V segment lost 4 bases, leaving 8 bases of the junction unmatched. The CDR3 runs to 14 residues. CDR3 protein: CAWNPDRVPSPLHF. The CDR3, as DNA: TGTGCCTGGAATCCGGACAGGGTACCTTCACCCCTCCACTTT.

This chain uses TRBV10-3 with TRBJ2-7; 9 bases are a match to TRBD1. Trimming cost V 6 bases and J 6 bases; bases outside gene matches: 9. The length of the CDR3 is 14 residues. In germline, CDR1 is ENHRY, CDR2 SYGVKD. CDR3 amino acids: CAISPRTGESEQYF. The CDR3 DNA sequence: TGTGCCATCAGCCCCAGGACAGGGGAGAGCGAGCAGTACTTC.

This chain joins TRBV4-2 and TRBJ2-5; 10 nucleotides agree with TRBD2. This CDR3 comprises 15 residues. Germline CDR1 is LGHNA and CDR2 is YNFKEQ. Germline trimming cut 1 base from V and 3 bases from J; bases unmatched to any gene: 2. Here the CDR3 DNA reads TGTGCCAGCAGCCAAGGCGGACTAGCGGAAGAGACCCAGTACTTC. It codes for CASSQGGLAEETQYF.

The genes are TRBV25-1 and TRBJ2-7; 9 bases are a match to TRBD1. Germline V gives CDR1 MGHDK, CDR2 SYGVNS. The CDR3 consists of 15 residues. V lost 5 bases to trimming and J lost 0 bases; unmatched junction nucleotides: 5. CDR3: CASSHDRGSSYEQYF. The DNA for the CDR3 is TGTGCCAGCAGTCACGACAGGGGGAGCTCCTACGAGCAGTACTTC.

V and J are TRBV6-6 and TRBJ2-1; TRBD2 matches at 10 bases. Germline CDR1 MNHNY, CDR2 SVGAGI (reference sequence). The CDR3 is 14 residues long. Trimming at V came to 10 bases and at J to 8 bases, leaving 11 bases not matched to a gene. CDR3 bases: TGTGCCACCCTTAGTAGCGGGGGGCTGTATGAGCAGTTCTTC. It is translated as CATLSSGGLYEQFF.

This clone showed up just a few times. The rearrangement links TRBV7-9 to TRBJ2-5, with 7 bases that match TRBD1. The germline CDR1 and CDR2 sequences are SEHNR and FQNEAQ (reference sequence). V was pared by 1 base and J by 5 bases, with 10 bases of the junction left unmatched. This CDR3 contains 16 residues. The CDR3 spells CASSLGLTGFDETQYF. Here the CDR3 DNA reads TGTGCCAGCAGCTTAGGCCTGACAGGGTTCGACGAGACCCAGTACTTC.